The present T cell receptor beta chain was sequenced within a study of blood T cell repertoires in COVID-19. Study-level information: The United States, Italy and Spain were the sources of the acute and convalescent COVID-19 samples. Sources were T cells, B-cell-depleted T cells, or PBMCs; the material itself was cDNA or gDNA.

In the original workflow: Amplification with reference gene primers provided the estimates of nucleated cell counts. Assay used: immunoSEQ multiplex PCR; TCRdb lists only in-frame clones, some missing. V and J calls and clone size are given by that table; D and trimming were obtained from the DNA. Altogether about 170,000 clones are present, just under 85% being singletons, with the ten largest covering about a fifth. Trimming removed 3 bases at V and 3 bases at J, with 8 bases between. CDR3 length: 13 residues. The V gene's germline CDR1 is KGHSH and CDR2 LQKENI. The chain uses TRBV18 and TRBJ1-1; no firm D call. This clonotype originated in a woman at least 80 years old with acute or convalescent COVID-19. What was sequenced was peripheral blood. The CDR3: CASSPSRDTEAFF. The CDR3 bases are TGTGCCAGCTCACCGTCTAGAGACACTGAAGCTTTCTTT.